These 26 T cell receptor beta chains share one sample of origin, sequenced in a study of shared clonotypes between healthy human individuals. This table comes from immunoSEQ multiplex PCR, and its TCRdb copy is limited to in-frame clones, with some not included. The repertoire holds about 460,000 clones, 75% to 80% seen once, with about 12% in the top ten. Sample: PBMCs. The receptor set was obtained from a middle-aged woman in good health. Some clones in this sample may be carry-over from other donors' samples.

This chain links TRBV2 with TRBJ2-7; the D gene could be TRBD1 or TRBD2 (6 bases each). The V end was cut by 3 bases, the J end by 2 bases, with 11 bases between. Germline lookup yields CDR1 SNHLY and CDR2 FYNNEI. This CDR3 region has 14 residues. In DNA, the CDR3 is TGTGCCAGCAGTGAGGAGGGGGGACCCTACGAGCAGTACTTC. This encodes CASSEEGGPYEQYF.

The CDR3 DNA is TGCAGCCGAGCTAGCGGAACCTACAATGAGCAGTTCTTC. It specifies CSRASGTYNEQFF. The V gene is TRBV29-1, the J gene TRBJ2-1, with 7 bases lining up with TRBD2. The CDR3 has 13 amino acids. Germline V lookup: CDR1 SQVTM, CDR2 ANQGSEA. V shed 8 bases, J shed 2 bases, and the junction held 6 bases outside the gene matches.

In regard to this clone: A far larger clone is just one base off, so this is likely a read error. At the DNA level, this CDR3 is encoded by other sequences in the same sample as well. The chain couples TRBV6-5 to TRBJ1-1; D remains unclear. The germline CDR1 and CDR2 sequences are MNHEY and SVGAGI. The CDR3 length is 13 residues. Here the CDR3 DNA reads TGTGCCAGCAGCACCGGCTTGAACACTGAAGCCTTCTTT. The encoded protein is CASSTGLNTEAFF.

This chain connects TRBV28 to TRBJ1-1; no reliable D call. The CDR3 spans 13 residues. The ends were cut back, 4 bases at V and 5 bases at J, with 11 bases in the middle. CDR1 and CDR2 from the germline V gene are MDHEN and SYDVKM. This chain's CDR3 is CASSWGVGTEAFF. For the CDR3, the DNA is TGTGCCAGCAGTTGGGGAGTCGGGACTGAAGCTTTCTTT.

This clone has ten or more counts. The rearrangement links TRBV7-2 to TRBJ1-5, with 8 bases lining up with TRBD1. Germline lookup yields CDR1 SGHTA and CDR2 FQGNSA. Trimming at V came to 5 bases and at J to 7 bases, leaving 7 bases not matched to a gene. The CDR3 extends over 14 amino acids. For the CDR3, the DNA is TGTGCCAGCAGCCGCGGACAGGGCGAACAGCCCCAGCATTTT. Encoded protein: CASSRGQGEQPQHF.

V usage is TRBV6-1 and J usage is TRBJ1-1, with 9 positions matching TRBD1. CDR1 MNHNS and CDR2 SASEGT come from the germline V gene. The V and J ends lost 6 bases and 4 bases, in that order; junction bases with no gene match: 9. There are 15 residues in the CDR3. The CDR3 spells CASRIQEGQGTEAFF. Written as DNA, the CDR3 is TGTGCCAGCAGGATACAGGAGGGACAGGGCACTGAAGCTTTCTTT.

Concerning this clone itself: A far larger clone is a single base away, which makes a read error likely. This sequence joins TRBV4-1 and TRBJ1-1, with TRBD1 matching over 7 bases. The CDR3 is 16 amino acids. Per the germline V gene, CDR1 is MGHRA and CDR2 is YSYEKL. CDR3 DNA: TGCACCAGCAGCCAAGGAGGGTTAACAGGGGTCACTGAAGCTTTCTTT. Amino acid sequence: CTSSQGGLTGVTEAFF.

This clone has only a few counts. A far larger clone differs by one base, so this is likely a read error. The chain couples TRBV7-2 to TRBJ2-4, with D maybe TRBD2 (6 bases). The CDR3 spans 15 residues. Germline CDR1 SGHTA, CDR2 FQGNSA. CDR3 bases: TGTGCCAGCAGCGATAGCGGTTTAGCCAAAAACATTCAGTGCTTC. Amino acid sequence: CASSDSGLAKNIQCF.

This clone has at least ten counts. The chain uses TRBV6-1 and TRBJ2-7; 10 nucleotides match TRBD2. Germline-derived CDR1 and CDR2 are MNHNS and SASEGT. The CDR3 runs to 15 residues. After removal of 6 bases from V and 3 bases from J, the junction contained 8 bases not matched to a gene. CDR3 region: CASRGAAGGIYEQYF. CDR3 in DNA: TGTGCCAGCAGGGGAGCAGCGGGAGGGATCTACGAGCAGTACTTC.

The chain couples TRBV5-1 to TRBJ2-7, with 10 positions matching TRBD2. From germline, CDR1 is SGHRS and CDR2 YFSETQ. CDR3 length: 15 residues. The J segment lost 2 bases and the V segment lost 0 bases, leaving 2 bases of the junction unmatched. The CDR3 DNA reads as TGCGCCAGCAGCTTGGATCTAGCGGGGGCCTACGAGCAGTACTTC. Its translation is CASSLDLAGAYEQYF.

The sample holds one count of this clone. This chain connects TRBV18 to TRBJ2-2; D is unclear. Looked up from germline, CDR1 is KGHSH and CDR2 is LQKENI. The V end lost 4 bases, the J end lost 5 bases, and 5 bases lay between the germline ends. This CDR3 has 12 amino acids. CDR3 DNA sequence: TGTGCCAGCTCACGGGGAACCGGGGAGCTGTTTTTT. Its translation: CASSRGTGELFF.

This rearrangement joins TRBV29-1 to TRBJ1-3; the D is unclear. The V gene lost 7 bases and the J gene lost 4 bases, with 14 bases spanning the gap. This CDR3 contains 13 residues. Germline V gene sequence: CDR1 SQVTM, CDR2 ANQGSEA. CDR3 coding DNA: TGCAGCGGCCGGGTTTCTGGAGGAAACACCATATATTTT. It yields the protein CSGRVSGGNTIYF.

On this clone itself: This may be a read error, as it is one base from a much larger clone. The chain recombines TRBV5-1 with TRBJ2-5, with D perhaps given as TRBD1 or TRBD2 (5 bases each). Per the germline V gene, CDR1 is SGHRS and CDR2 is YFSETQ. The CDR3 contains 14 residues. V shed 0 bases and J shed 3 bases, with 9 bases lying between them. CDR3 residues: CASSLGDGEETQYF. In DNA, the CDR3 is TGCGCCAGCAGCTTGGGGGACGGGGAAGAGACCCAGTACTTC.

The chain combines TRBV18 with TRBJ2-7, with 8 positions matching TRBD1. J lost 5 bases, V lost 3 bases, and 9 bases had no gene match. Germline V gene data show CDR1 as KGHSH and CDR2 as LQKENI. The CDR3 is 15 residues long. Here the CDR3 reads CASSPDRGVGDEQYF. Here the CDR3 DNA reads TGTGCCAGCTCACCCGACAGGGGTGTTGGCGACGAGCAGTACTTC.

This clone was detected only a few times. V gene TRBV9 combines with J gene TRBJ1-5; TRBD1 aligns across 9 bases. After removal of 4 bases from V and 0 bases from J, the junction contained 5 bases not matched to a gene. CDR1 and CDR2 from the germline V gene are SGDLS and YYNGEE. The CDR3 has 16 residues. CDR3 region: CASSSRTGDSNQPQHF. Here the CDR3 DNA reads TGTGCCAGCAGCTCCCGGACAGGGGATAGCAATCAGCCCCAGCATTTT.

In its sample, this clone was seen once. The chain links TRBV19 to TRBJ1-2; 12 bases are shared with TRBD1. The germline gives CDR1 LNHDA, CDR2 SQIVND (reference sequence). The CDR3 consists of 15 residues. The J segment lost 8 bases and the V segment lost 4 bases, leaving 8 bases of the junction unmatched. Here the CDR3 DNA reads TGTGCCAGTAGTACCGGGGACAGGGGGCGGCAAGGCTACACCTTC. This sequence encodes CASSTGDRGRQGYTF.

V gene TRBV28 combines with J gene TRBJ2-5; 7 nucleotides line up with TRBD1. J lost 2 bases, V lost 4 bases, and 7 bases had no gene match. The CDR3 contains 15 residues. Germline values: CDR1 MDHEN, CDR2 SYDVKM. CDR3 sequence: CASSSPGTDQETQYF. DNA of the CDR3: TGTGCCAGCAGTTCCCCGGGGACAGATCAAGAGACCCAGTACTTC.

The J gene is TRBJ2-7, the V gene TRBV28, with TRBD1 matching over 7 bases. Unmatched junction bases numbered 6, after V lost 6 bases and J lost 4 bases. The CDR3 has 13 amino acids. CDR1 MDHEN and CDR2 SYDVKM come from the germline V gene. CDR3 residues: CASRTGNLYEQYF. CDR3 DNA: TGTGCCAGCAGGACAGGGAATTTGTACGAGCAGTACTTC. The full variable domain, rest sourced from reference TRBV28 and TRBJ2-7, is DVKVTQSSRYLVKRTGEKVFLECVQDMDHENMFWYRQDPGLGLRLIYFSYDVKMKEKGDIPEGYSVSREKKERFSLILESASTNQTSMYLCASRTGNLYEQYFGPGTRLTVT.

The rearrangement uses TRBV29-1 and TRBJ2-1; maybe TRBD1 (5 bases). Trimming stripped 3 bases from V and 9 bases from J, with 18 bases between. The CDR3 is 14 amino acids. Germline CDR1 and CDR2: SQVTM and ANQGSEA. CDR3 nucleotides: TGCAGCGTTGATGGGGCGCCGGGCGAAGGTGAGCAGTTCTTC. Amino acid sequence: CSVDGAPGEGEQFF.

The chain has TRBV18 and TRBJ2-5; 10 nucleotides align to TRBD1. The CDR3 spans 15 residues. With V trimmed by 2 bases and J by 5 bases, 5 bases remained unmatched. Germline CDR1 is KGHSH and CDR2 is LQKENI. CDR3 region: CASSPGTGVGETQYF. The CDR3 DNA reads TGTGCCAGCTCACCAGGGACAGGGGTCGGGGAGACCCAGTACTTC.

This clone appeared many times. Other nucleotide sequences in the sample specify the same CDR3. The chain uses TRBV29-1 and TRBJ2-3, with TRBD2 identical over 11 bases. J lost 4 bases, V lost 4 bases, and 10 bases had no gene match. The CDR3 is 16 residues long. The germline V gene encodes CDR1 SQVTM and CDR2 ANQGSEA. This chain's CDR3 is CSVVIAGGPGSDTQYF. CDR3 coding DNA: TGCAGCGTTGTAATAGCGGGAGGGCCGGGATCAGATACGCAGTATTTT.

V and J are TRBV5-4 and TRBJ1-4; a weak D match, TRBD1 (6 bases). This CDR3 is built from 13 residues. The germline gives CDR1 SGHNT, CDR2 YYREEE (reference sequence). The V end was cut by 1 base, the J end by 8 bases, with 9 bases between. CDR3 in amino acids: CASSLPGDEKLFF. The CDR3 DNA follows: TGTGCCAGCAGCTTGCCAGGGGACGAAAAACTGTTTTTT.

This clone has just a few counts. The V call is TRBV10-2, the J call TRBJ2-1, with 9 bases fitting TRBD2. V was pared by 0 bases and J by 8 bases, with 8 bases of the junction left unmatched. The CDR3 is 16 residues long. CDR1 and CDR2 (germline): WSHSY, SAAADI. The CDR3 DNA reads as TGCGCCAGCAGTGAGTCGACGCTAGCGGGAAGAGATGAGCAGTTCTTC. Protein: CASSESTLAGRDEQFF.

Written as DNA, the CDR3 is TGTGCCATCAGTGAGGGACTAGCGGGAAATACCGAGCAGTACTTC. It encodes CAISEGLAGNTEQYF. The V gene is TRBV10-3, the J gene TRBJ2-7; 12 bases fit TRBD2. The ends lost 2 bases at V and 6 bases at J; junction bases unmatched: 5. Germline V gives CDR1 ENHRY, CDR2 SYGVKD. The CDR3 runs to 15 residues.

This sequence joins TRBV4-2 and TRBJ2-1; TRBD2 matches at 7 bases. V shed 4 bases, J shed 6 bases, and the junction held 18 bases outside the gene matches. Germline V CDR1 and CDR2: LGHNA, YNFKEQ. This CDR3 is built from 18 residues. CDR3 region: CASSRDHWREPPCNEQFF. The CDR3 bases are TGTGCCAGCAGCCGAGATCACTGGCGGGAGCCACCCTGCAATGAGCAGTTCTTC.

The chain is built from TRBV30 and TRBJ2-1, with D possibly matching TRBD1 (5 bases). The ends were cut back, 1 base at V and 2 bases at J, with 9 bases in the middle. Germline loops: CDR1 GTSNPN, CDR2 SVGIG (reference sequence). The CDR3 consists of 14 residues. The DNA for the CDR3 is TGTGCCTGGAGTGAGGGGATTGCCTACAATGAGCAGTTCTTC. This gives the protein CAWSEGIAYNEQFF.